A single sample gave rise to the 32 T cell receptor beta chains below, sequenced in a study of tumor and adjacent non-tumor tissue in lung cancer. No cell sorting was done before RNA was extracted from the tissue. A modified ARM-PCR protocol with three rounds of nested PCR amplified TCRbeta. TCRdb processed the multiplex PCR reads anew with MiXCR; each CDR3 protein has one entry. Of 90,000 to 130,000 distinct CDR3 sequences in the sample, under 90% are singletons; the top ten hold roughly 20%. The sequenced sample consisted of lung tumor tissue. The receptor set was obtained from a man between 65 and 79 years old with non-small cell lung cancer.

In the case of this clonotype: One end of the junction varies from germline; a read error may be responsible. The gene calls are TRBV5-6 and TRBJ2-5, with D tentatively TRBD1 (6 bases). Germline lookup yields CDR1 SGHDT and CDR2 YYEEEE. The CDR3 is 16 amino acids. The CDR3 sequence: CTSRRETGVEQETQYF. The CDR3 region has the DNA TGTACCAGCAGACGAGAGACAGGAGTAGAGCAAGAGACCCAGTACTTC.

Note on this clonotype: Sequence at one end of the junction differs from germline and may be a read error. V gene TRBV6-5 combines with J gene TRBJ1-1; D is perhaps TRBD1 (6 bases). There are 16 residues in the CDR3. Germline V gene sequence: CDR1 MNHEY, CDR2 SVGAGI. CDR3 loop: CTSSTPTRAGVAEAYF. DNA for the CDR3: TGTACCAGCAGTACACCAACGAGGGCAGGGGTTGCCGAAGCTTACTTT.

Of note for this clonotype: Lacking the conserved final phenylalanine or tryptophan, this CDR3 likely reflects a read error. Because the CDR3's place on the DNA is in doubt, the DNA is left out and the CDR3 is given as listed by TCRdb. The chain couples TRBV11-2 to TRBJ1-6. The CDR3 region is 15 residues in length, termini included. Germline V gives CDR1 SGHAT, CDR2 FQNNGV. The CDR3: CTSSSQSSYNSPFHY.

This clonotype was seen only once. Its ends do not fully match the called genes, so a read error is possible. The chain carries TRBV29-1 and TRBJ2-3; 7 nucleotides line up with TRBD2. From germline, CDR1 is SQVTM and CDR2 ANQGSEA. The CDR3 is made up of 12 amino acids. CDR3 nucleotides: TGCAACGTTGGTGCCCCGGGGGGTACGCAGTATTTT. It is translated as CNVGAPGGTQYF.

Points on this clonotype: A much more abundant neighbour one base away suggests this may be a read error. The V and J genes are TRBV6-2 or TRBV6-3 and TRBJ2-6; TRBD1 matches 9 bases. This CDR3 has 17 residues. The germline V gene has CDR1 MNHEY and CDR2 SVGEGT. The CDR3 region is CASRTGGLVSGANVLNF. CDR3 sequence (DNA): TGTGCCAGCAGGACAGGGGGGTTGGTCTCTGGGGCCAACGTCCTGAATTTC.

With regard to this clonotype: Germline is not matched at one junction end, which may reflect a read error. The rearrangement joins TRBV5-1 to TRBJ2-2; tentatively, D is TRBD2 (6 bases). The CDR3 is 17 residues long. Germline values: CDR1 SGHRS, CDR2 YFSETQ. The CDR3 sequence is CAISLEDEGDSTWGLFF. CDR3 DNA: TGCGCCATCAGCTTGGAGGATGAAGGGGACTCAACCTGGGGGCTGTTTTTT.

Comment on this clonotype: Lacking the conserved final phenylalanine or tryptophan, this CDR3 likely reflects a read error. The chain recombines TRBV6-1 with TRBJ2-1; maybe TRBD2 (7 bases). CDR3 length equals 16 residues. Germline CDR1 reads MNHNS; CDR2 reads SASEGT. Deletions cut 11 bases from V and 6 bases from J, with 26 bases between. This CDR3 is CAGTLRGGTGFNEQFL. The CDR3 DNA sequence: TGTGCCGGCACCCTAAGGGGGGGCACCGGGTTCAATGAGCAGTTCTTA.

Worth noting for this clonotype: One junction end disagrees with the germline gene, perhaps due to a read error. The V and J genes are TRBV11-2 and TRBJ1-1; D not certain. CDR3 size: 16 residues. Germline CDR1 SGHAT, CDR2 FQNNGV. In DNA, the CDR3 is TGTGCCAGCAGCTTAGCAGAGATGGGAATGAACACTGAAACTTTCTTT. Protein: CASSLAEMGMNTETFF.

The V and J genes are TRBV13 and TRBJ2-7; 7 bases are a match to TRBD1. Germline V gene lookup returns CDR1 PRHDT and CDR2 FYEKMQ (reference sequence). This CDR3 has 13 residues. CDR3 nucleotides: TGTGCTATCAGCTCAACCACAGGGGACGAGCAGTACTTC. Protein sequence: CAISSTTGDEQYF. Looking up the rest from reference TRBV13 and TRBJ2-7 gives the full variable domain: AAGVIQSPRHLIKEKRETATLKCYPIPRHDTVYWYQQGPGQDPQFLISFYEKMQSDKGSIPDRFSAQQFSDYHSELNMSSLELGDSALYFCAISSTTGDEQYFGPGTRLTVT.

Worth noting for this clonotype: The junction and the germline gene differ at one end; a read error may be behind it. V usage is TRBV6-5 and J usage is TRBJ2-6, with 7 nucleotides matching TRBD1. The CDR3 runs to 17 residues. In germline, CDR1 is MNHEY, CDR2 SVGAGI. CDR3 in DNA: TGTGCCATCAGTTACGGGACAGTCGATTCTGGGGCCAACGTCCTGACTTTC. This gives the protein CAISYGTVDSGANVLTF.

Worth noting for this clonotype: At one of its ends the junction is not consistent with the germline gene, which may arise from a read error. The CDR3: CAGRAHSNTGELFF. As DNA, the CDR3 is TGCGCCGGCAGGGCCCACTCGAACACCGGGGAGCTGTTTTTT. The V call is TRBV10-1, the J call TRBJ2-2; a possible D gene is TRBD1 (5 bases). Germline values: CDR1 WNHNN, CDR2 SYGVQD (reference sequence). The CDR3 has 14 amino acids.

As regards this clonotype: Relative to the germline gene, one junction end is altered; a read error may explain this. The V gene is TRBV29-1, the J gene TRBJ2-1; 8 nucleotides align to TRBD2. CDR3 length equals 14 residues. Germline V gene data show CDR1 as SQVTM and CDR2 as ANQGSEA. The CDR3 spells CSGRIAGFYNKQFF. As DNA, the CDR3 is TGCAGCGGTAGAATAGCGGGGTTCTACAATAAGCAGTTCTTC.

This clonotype was detected once. One end of the junction does not line up with germline, which may come from a read error. This rearrangement joins TRBV29-1 to TRBJ1-2; no clear D gene. This CDR3 contains 16 residues. Germline CDR1 reads SQVTM; CDR2 reads ANQGSEA. For the CDR3, the DNA is TGCACCGTTGTCCCCTATCAATCCTCGGGAGATGATCGCTACACCTTC. As protein: CTVVPYQSSGDDRYTF.

Comment on this clonotype: Germline and junction disagree at one end, which may indicate a read error. V usage is TRBV10-1 and J usage is TRBJ1-2; D perhaps matches TRBD1 (6 bases). The length of the CDR3 is 15 residues. Germline V gene sequence: CDR1 WNHNN, CDR2 SYGVQD (reference sequence). The CDR3, as DNA: TGCGTCATCAGTGAGTCGACAGGCCAACCCTATAGCTACACCTTC. Protein sequence: CVISESTGQPYSYTF.

In this sample, this clonotype turned up a few times. The junction differs from germline at one of its ends, possibly a read error. The V gene is TRBV6-2 or TRBV6-3, the J gene TRBJ2-4, with 10 bases fitting TRBD1. CDR3 length equals 14 residues. Germline V gives CDR1 MNHEY, CDR2 SVGEGT. CDR3 residues: CVSSSLGQGDIQYF. In DNA, the CDR3 is TGTGTCAGCAGTTCTCTTGGACAGGGGGACATTCAGTACTTC.

The chain joins TRBV6-6 to TRBJ2-1; no firm D call. The CDR3 spans 10 residues. The germline gives CDR1 MNHNY, CDR2 SVGAGI (reference sequence). V was clipped by 11 bases and J by 8 bases, with 10 bases between them. The CDR3 region is CACTTYEQFF. The CDR3 DNA sequence: TGTGCCTGTACTACCTATGAGCAGTTCTTC.

This clonotype is a singleton in its sample. A junction end diverges from the germline sequence, so it may reflect a read error. The J gene is TRBJ2-1, the V gene TRBV5-4, with TRBD1 as a possible D gene (6 bases). Germline values: CDR1 SGHNT, CDR2 YYREEE (reference sequence). The CDR3 is made up of 15 amino acids. Written as DNA, the CDR3 is TGTGCCATCAGCTTTGGGGGCAGGGCAGGGAATGGGCAGTTCTTC. Encoded protein: CAISFGGRAGNGQFF.

About this clonotype: Germline and junction disagree at one end, which may indicate a read error. The chain recombines TRBV6-2 or TRBV6-3 with TRBJ1-1, with a possible D match to TRBD1 (6 bases). This CDR3 is built from 15 residues. CDR1 is MNHEY and CDR2 is SVGEGT in the germline V gene. The CDR3 DNA sequence: TGTGTCAGCAGTAACCCGGGACATCGAAGGGCAGGAGCTTTCTTT. Translating it yields CVSSNPGHRRAGAFF.

A remark on this clonotype: Compared with germline, one end of the junction differs, possibly owing to a read error. This chain uses TRBV13 with TRBJ2-7; perhaps TRBD1 as D (5 bases). CDR3 length: 13 residues. Germline values: CDR1 PRHDT, CDR2 FYEKMQ (reference sequence). The CDR3 sequence: CANSLGQGHEQYF. The CDR3 DNA reads as TGTGCCAACAGCTTAGGGCAGGGCCACGAACAGTACTTC.

This rearrangement joins TRBV11-2 to TRBJ2-1; D may be TRBD1 or TRBD2 (5 bases each). Trimming took 7 bases from V and 7 from J, leaving 23 bases between them. CDR1 SGHAT and CDR2 FQNNGV come from the germline V gene. The CDR3 contains 16 residues. The CDR3 DNA reads TGTGCCAGCAACCTCGGGGCTCACAGCTTTGTTAATGAGCAGTTCTTC. Its translation is CASNLGAHSFVNEQFF.

This rearrangement joins TRBV11-2 to TRBJ2-3; possibly TRBD2 for D (6 bases). V lost 7 bases, J lost 4 bases, and 24 bases lay in between. The germline CDR1 and CDR2 sequences are SGHAT and FQNNGV. CDR3 size: 17 residues. The CDR3 loop is CASTDQVSIGSSDTQYF. The DNA for the CDR3 is TGTGCCAGCACCGACCAGGTTTCTATCGGGAGCTCAGATACGCAGTATTTT. Complete variable domain (other parts from reference TRBV11-2 and TRBJ2-3): EAGVAQSPRYKIIEKRQSVAFWCNPISGHATLYWYQQILGQGPKLLIQFQNNGVVDDSQLPKDRFSAERLKGVDSTLKIQPAKLEDSAVYLCASTDQVSIGSSDTQYFGPGTRLTVL.

In the case of this clonotype: The junction departs from germline at one end; a sequencing error may be responsible. The chain employs TRBV20-1 and TRBJ2-5, with a possible D match to TRBD1 (6 bases). The CDR3 covers 14 residues. Germline V gene lookup returns CDR1 DFQATT and CDR2 SNEGSKA (reference sequence). In DNA form, the CDR3 reads TGCGGTGCTCACAGGGCCGGAGGAGAAGAGACCCAGTACTTC. As protein: CGAHRAGGEETQYF.

Notes on this clonotype: The junction differs from germline at one of its ends, possibly a read error. The chain carries TRBV6-5 and TRBJ2-1; 7 nucleotides agree with TRBD2. The CDR3 has 15 residues. CDR1 and CDR2 from the germline V gene are MNHEY and SVGAGI. The CDR3 DNA reads TGTGCCAGCAGATCCCTAGCGGAAGTGGGCAATGATCAGTTCTTC. It yields the protein CASRSLAEVGNDQFF.

In this sample, this clonotype turned up many times. The V gene is TRBV5-1, the J gene TRBJ2-2, with TRBD1 matching 8 bases. Looked up from germline, CDR1 is SGHRS and CDR2 is YFSETQ. The CDR3 covers 17 residues. With 0 bases clipped from V and 1 base from J, the junction kept 5 bases outside the gene matches. CDR3 coding DNA: TGCGCCAGCAGCTTGGGCCAGGGGGCGCGGAACACCGGGGAGCTGTTTTTT. It codes for CASSLGQGARNTGELFF. The variable domain in full, with the rest retrieved from reference TRBV5-1 and TRBJ2-2, is KAGVTQTPRYLIKTRGQQVTLSCSPISGHRSVSWYQQTPGQGLQFLFEYFSETQRNKGNFPGRFSGRQFSNSRSEMNVSTLELGDSALYLCASSLGQGARNTGELFFGEGSRLTVL.

On this clonotype itself: Compared with germline, one end of the junction differs, possibly owing to a read error. The rearrangement links TRBV5-4 to TRBJ2-7; 7 bases agree with TRBD2. Germline-derived CDR1 and CDR2 are SGHNT and YYREEE (reference sequence). CDR3 length equals 14 residues. The CDR3 nucleotides read TGTGCCAGCAACTTGCGGGGGACCACCTACGAGCAGTACTTC. It is translated as CASNLRGTTYEQYF.

Worth noting for this clonotype: A read error may produce the germline difference seen at one junction end. This chain links TRBV11-2 with TRBJ2-7; no clear D gene. This CDR3 spans 13 amino acids. Germline CDR1 SGHAT, CDR2 FQNNGV. CDR3 nucleotides: TGTGCCAGCAGCCAATGGACCCAGTGCGAGCAGTATTTC. Amino acid sequence: CASSQWTQCEQYF.

With respect to this clonotype: At one of its ends the junction is not consistent with the germline gene, which may arise from a read error. This chain uses TRBV29-1 with TRBJ1-4, with D perhaps TRBD1 (5 bases). The CDR3 spans 11 residues. Germline-derived CDR1 and CDR2 are SQVTM and ANQGSEA. The CDR3 loop reads CIGTEDEKLLF. For the CDR3, the DNA is TGCATCGGGACGGAAGATGAAAAACTGCTTTTT.

About this clonotype: At one end the junction does not follow the germline gene, possibly because of a read error. This sequence joins TRBV5-5 and TRBJ1-1; tentative D call: TRBD1 (6 bases). The germline gives CDR1 SGHKS, CDR2 YYEKEE (reference sequence). This CDR3 is 14 amino acids long. In DNA, the CDR3 is TGTGCTAGCAACCGGGACATCACGAACACTGAAGCTTTCTTT. Translation gives CASNRDITNTEAFF. Using reference TRBV5-5 and TRBJ1-1 for the parts outside the CDR3, the full variable domain is DAGVTQSPTHLIKTRGQQVTLRCSPISGHKSVSWYQQVLGQGPQFIFQYYEKEERGRGNFPDRFSARQFPNYSSELNVNALLLGDSALYLCASNRDITNTEAFFGQGTRLTVV.

V and J are TRBV12-3 or TRBV12-4 and TRBJ2-5; TRBD2 aligns across 11 bases. V shed 5 bases and J 7 bases; nucleotides not matched to a gene: 18. The CDR3 contains 18 residues. The CDR3 bases are TGTGCCAGCAGTCCCAATCTAGCGGGAGGCCGGGGGTTACTGACCCAGTACTTC. Translating it yields CASSPNLAGGRGLLTQYF.

This clonotype was seen only once. Compared with germline, one end of the junction differs, possibly owing to a read error. This chain connects TRBV7-9 to TRBJ1-5, with D unclear. The CDR3 covers 13 residues. Germline V lookup: CDR1 SEHNR, CDR2 FQNEAQ (reference sequence). The DNA of the CDR3 is TGTGCCAGCAGCTATAAGAGCAATCAGCCCCAGCACTTT. Amino acid sequence: CASSYKSNQPQHF.

V gene TRBV11-2 combines with J gene TRBJ2-2, with a tentative D call TRBD1 (6 bases). CDR1 is SGHAT and CDR2 is FQNNGV in the germline V gene. V dropped 6 bases and J dropped 9 bases, with 17 bases sitting between them. The CDR3 has 14 residues. CDR3 DNA sequence: TGTGCCAGCAGAGTGGACAGTCAGTCCCGGGAGCTGTTTTTT. This translates into CASRVDSQSRELFF.

This clonotype was found many times. The chain is built from TRBV20-1 and TRBJ1-5; 10 bases map to TRBD1. Trimming took 3 bases from V and 7 from J; bases not matched to a gene: 9. Germline V gives CDR1 DFQATT, CDR2 SNEGSKA (reference sequence). This CDR3 is built from 15 residues. The CDR3 reads CSASFRDRGYQPQHF. The CDR3 DNA reads as TGCAGTGCTAGCTTCCGGGACAGGGGATACCAGCCCCAGCATTTT.